The clone carrying this T cell receptor (beta chain) came up a few times. Trimming pared 4 bases from V and 8 bases from J, leaving 14 bases between. The V gene's germline CDR1 is WSHSY and CDR2 SAAADI. This CDR3 contains 14 residues. This sample is drawn from a study of blood T cell repertoires in COVID-19. As processed by the authors: Researchers report that nucleated cell counts were estimated from reference gene primer amplification. Generated by immunoSEQ multiplex PCR, the TCRdb table keeps only in-frame clones and is missing some. V, J and clone size are those of that table, while D and trimming were read from the DNA. Of under 50,000 clones listed, about 90% are singletons.

The rearrangement uses TRBV10-2 and TRBJ1-4; maybe TRBD1 (6 bases). The TCR comes from a man aged 65 to 79 with active COVID-19. Sequencing used peripheral blood. The CDR3 DNA is TGCGCCAGCAGTGGGGCCAGGGGAGGGGAAAAACTGTTTTTT. Its translation: CASSGARGGEKLFF.